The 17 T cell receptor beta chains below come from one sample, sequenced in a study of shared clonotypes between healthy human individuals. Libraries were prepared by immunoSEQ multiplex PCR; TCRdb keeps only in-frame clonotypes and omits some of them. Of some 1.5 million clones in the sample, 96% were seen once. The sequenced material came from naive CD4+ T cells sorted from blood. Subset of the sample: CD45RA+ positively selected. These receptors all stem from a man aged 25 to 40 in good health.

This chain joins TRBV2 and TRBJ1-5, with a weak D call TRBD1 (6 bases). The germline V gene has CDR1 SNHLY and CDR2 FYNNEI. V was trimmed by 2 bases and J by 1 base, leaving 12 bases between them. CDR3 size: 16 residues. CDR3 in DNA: TGTGCCAGCAGTGAACCAGGGCAGGGGAGCAATCAGCCCCAGCATTTT. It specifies CASSEPGQGSNQPQHF.

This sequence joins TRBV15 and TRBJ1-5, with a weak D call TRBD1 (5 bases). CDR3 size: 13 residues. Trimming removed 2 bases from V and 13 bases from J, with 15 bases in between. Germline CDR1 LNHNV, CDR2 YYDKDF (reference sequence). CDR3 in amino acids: CATSRFRGQAQHF. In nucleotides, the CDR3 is TGTGCCACCAGCAGATTCCGGGGCCAGGCGCAGCATTTT. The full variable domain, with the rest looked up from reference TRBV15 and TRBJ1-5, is DAMVIQNPRYQVTQFGKPVTLSCSQTLNHNVMYWYQQKSSQAPKLLFHYYDKDFNNEADTPDNFQSRRPNTSFCFLDIRSPGLGDTAMYLCATSRFRGQAQHFGDGTRLSIL.

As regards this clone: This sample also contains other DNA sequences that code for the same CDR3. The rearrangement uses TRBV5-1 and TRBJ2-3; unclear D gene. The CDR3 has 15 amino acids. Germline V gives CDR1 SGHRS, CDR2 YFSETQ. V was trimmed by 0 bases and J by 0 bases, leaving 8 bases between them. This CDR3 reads CASSLVGLSTDTQYF. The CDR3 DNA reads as TGCGCCAGCAGCTTGGTTGGGCTTAGCACAGATACGCAGTATTTT.

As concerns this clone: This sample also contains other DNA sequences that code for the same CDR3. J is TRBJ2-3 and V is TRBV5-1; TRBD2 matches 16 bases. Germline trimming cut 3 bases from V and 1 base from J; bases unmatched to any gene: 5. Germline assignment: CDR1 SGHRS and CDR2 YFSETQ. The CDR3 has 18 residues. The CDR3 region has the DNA TGCGCCAGCAGCTCGGGACTAGCGGGAGGGCCGGGCACAGATACGCAGTATTTT. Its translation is CASSSGLAGGPGTDTQYF.

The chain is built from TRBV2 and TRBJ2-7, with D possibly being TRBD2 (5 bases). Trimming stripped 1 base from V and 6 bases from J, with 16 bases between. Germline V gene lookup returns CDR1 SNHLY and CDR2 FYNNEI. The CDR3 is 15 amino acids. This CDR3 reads CASSEVGVGKSEQYF. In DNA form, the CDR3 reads TGTGCCAGCAGTGAAGTGGGAGTGGGCAAGAGCGAGCAGTACTTC.

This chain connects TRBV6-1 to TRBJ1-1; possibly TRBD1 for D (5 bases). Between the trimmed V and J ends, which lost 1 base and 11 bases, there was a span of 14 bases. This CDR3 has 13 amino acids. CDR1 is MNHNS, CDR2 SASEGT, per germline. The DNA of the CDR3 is TGTGCCAGCAGTGAAGGGAGTGGGGCAACCGCTTTCTTT. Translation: CASSEGSGATAFF.

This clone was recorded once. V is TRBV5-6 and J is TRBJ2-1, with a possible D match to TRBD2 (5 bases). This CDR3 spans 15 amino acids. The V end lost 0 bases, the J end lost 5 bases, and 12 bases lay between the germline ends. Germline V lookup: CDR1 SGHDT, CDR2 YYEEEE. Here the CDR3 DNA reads TGTGCCAGCAGCTTGGTTACGGGATATGACAATGAGCAGTTCTTC. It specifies CASSLVTGYDNEQFF.

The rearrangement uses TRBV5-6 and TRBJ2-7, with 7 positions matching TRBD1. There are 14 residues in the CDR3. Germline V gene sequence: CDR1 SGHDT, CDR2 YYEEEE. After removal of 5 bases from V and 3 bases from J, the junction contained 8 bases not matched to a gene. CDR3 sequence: CASRQTGIVYEQYF. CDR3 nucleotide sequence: TGTGCCAGCAGACAGACAGGGATCGTCTACGAGCAGTACTTC. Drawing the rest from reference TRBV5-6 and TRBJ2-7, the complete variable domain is DAGVTQSPTHLIKTRGQQVTLRCSPKSGHDTVSWYQQALGQGPQFIFQYYEEEERQRGNFPDRFSGHQFPNYSSELNVNALLLGDSALYLCASRQTGIVYEQYFGPGTRLTVT.

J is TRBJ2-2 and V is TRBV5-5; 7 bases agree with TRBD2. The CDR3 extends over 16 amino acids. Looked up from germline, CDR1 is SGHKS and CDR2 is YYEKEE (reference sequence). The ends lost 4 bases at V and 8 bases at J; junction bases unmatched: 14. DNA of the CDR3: TGTGCCAGCAGCACCGGCGGGACTATTTTATTAGGGGAGCTGTTTTTT. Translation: CASSTGGTILLGELFF.

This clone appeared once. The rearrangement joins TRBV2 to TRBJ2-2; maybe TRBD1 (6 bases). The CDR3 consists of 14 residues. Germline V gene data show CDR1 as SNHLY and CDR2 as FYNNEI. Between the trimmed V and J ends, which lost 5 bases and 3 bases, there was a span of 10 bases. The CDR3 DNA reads TGTGCCAGCAGTCCACAGGGTTACACCGGGGAGCTGTTTTTT. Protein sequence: CASSPQGYTGELFF. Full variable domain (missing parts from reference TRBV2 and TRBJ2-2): EPEVTQTPSHQVTQMGQEVILRCVPISNHLYFYWYRQILGQKVEFLVSFYNNEISEKSEIFDDQFSVERPDGSNFTLKIRSTKLEDSAMYFCASSPQGYTGELFFGEGSRLTVL.

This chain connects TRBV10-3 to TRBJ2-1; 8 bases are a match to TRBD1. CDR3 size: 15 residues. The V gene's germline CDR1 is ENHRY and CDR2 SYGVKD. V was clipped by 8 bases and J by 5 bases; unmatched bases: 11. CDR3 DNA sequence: TGTGCCATCCTTGATAGGACAGGGATTGACAATGAGCAGTTCTTC. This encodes CAILDRTGIDNEQFF.

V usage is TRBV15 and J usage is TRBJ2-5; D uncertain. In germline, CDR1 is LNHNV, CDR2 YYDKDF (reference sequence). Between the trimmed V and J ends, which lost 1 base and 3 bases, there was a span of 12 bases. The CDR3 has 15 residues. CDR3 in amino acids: CATSRGTRWEETQYF. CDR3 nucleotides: TGTGCCACCAGCAGAGGGACCCGATGGGAAGAGACCCAGTACTTC.

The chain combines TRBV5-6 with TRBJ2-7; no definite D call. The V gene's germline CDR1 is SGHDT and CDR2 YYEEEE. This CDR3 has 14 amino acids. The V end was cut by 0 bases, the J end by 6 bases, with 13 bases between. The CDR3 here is CASSLVLGSSEQYF. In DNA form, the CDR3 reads TGTGCCAGCAGCTTGGTTTTAGGGTCATCCGAGCAGTACTTC.

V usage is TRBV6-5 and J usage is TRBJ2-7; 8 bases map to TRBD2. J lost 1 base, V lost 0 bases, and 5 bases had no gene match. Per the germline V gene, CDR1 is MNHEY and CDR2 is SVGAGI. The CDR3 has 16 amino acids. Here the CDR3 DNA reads TGTGCCAGCAGTTACTCACCGACTAGCGTTTCCTACGAGCAGTACTTC. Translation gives CASSYSPTSVSYEQYF.

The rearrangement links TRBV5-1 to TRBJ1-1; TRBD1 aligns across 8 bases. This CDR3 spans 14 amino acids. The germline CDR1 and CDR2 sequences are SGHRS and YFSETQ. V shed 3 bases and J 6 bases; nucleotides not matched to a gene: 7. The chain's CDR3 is CASSSTTGAPEAFF. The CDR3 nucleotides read TGCGCCAGCAGCTCCACGACAGGGGCTCCTGAAGCTTTCTTT.

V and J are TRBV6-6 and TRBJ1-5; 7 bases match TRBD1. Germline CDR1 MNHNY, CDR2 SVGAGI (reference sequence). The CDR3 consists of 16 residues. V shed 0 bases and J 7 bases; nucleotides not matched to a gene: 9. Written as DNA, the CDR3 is TGTGCCAGCAGTTACTCGCTGGGACAGAACCTACAGCCCCAGCATTTT. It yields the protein CASSYSLGQNLQPQHF.

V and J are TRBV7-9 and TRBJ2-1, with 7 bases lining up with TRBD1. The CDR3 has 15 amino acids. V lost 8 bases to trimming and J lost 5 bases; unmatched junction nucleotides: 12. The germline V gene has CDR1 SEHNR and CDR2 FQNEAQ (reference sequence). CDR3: CASFPGGDSNNEQFF. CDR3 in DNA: TGTGCCAGCTTTCCGGGTGGGGACAGCAACAATGAGCAGTTCTTC.